Given below is one T cell receptor beta chain in context. The antigen is unknown. The source of the sample is a study of OX40 agonist ivuxolimab in advanced cancers. Looking at the study overall: Averaging roughly 60 years in age, with a range of about 20 to 90, the cohort was about 83% male. Regarding the study as a whole: Also showing low normalized T-cell clonal expansion were some of the nonresponders.

Data came from immunoSEQ multiplex PCR; TCRdb stores just in-frame clones and leaves some out. This table holds about 86,000 clones, roughly nine tenths found once. This CDR3 is 15 amino acids long. Germline V gene sequence: CDR1 LNHDA, CDR2 SQIVND (reference sequence). Trimming stripped 3 bases from V and 4 bases from J, with 15 bases between. Sequenced here: CD4+ or CD8+ T cells sorted from blood, sampled in a trial of the OX40 agonist ivuxolimab. The chain links TRBV19 to TRBJ2-5; D could derive from TRBD1 or TRBD2 (6 bases each). The receptor was isolated from an adult with an advanced solid tumor such as melanoma, head and neck, liver or kidney cancer. The CDR3 DNA reads TGTGCCAGTAGTATTGGGGGGCAGGTCGGAGAGACCCAGTACTTC. Its translation is CASSIGGQVGETQYF.